These 7 T cell receptor beta chains originate from one sample sequenced in a study of blood T cell repertoires in COVID-19. Method: immunoSEQ multiplex PCR; TCRdb's copy keeps in-frame clones and lacks some. The data contain 100,000 to 120,000 clones, 88% of them singletons. The sequenced sample was peripheral blood. The receptors were gathered from a woman aged 45-59 years with acute or convalescent COVID-19.

This clone appeared a single time. The gene calls are TRBV27 and TRBJ2-7; 7 nucleotides agree with TRBD2. The length of the CDR3 is 16 residues. Germline V gene sequence: CDR1 MNHEY, CDR2 SMNVEV (reference sequence). The V gene end was trimmed by 10 bases and the J gene end by 6 bases; junction bases not matched to a gene: 21. The CDR3 DNA follows: TGTGCCACCGGACGGCCGATAGCGGGTCATTGGGGCGAGCAGTACTTC. Translation gives CATGRPIAGHWGEQYF.

The genes are TRBV6-5 and TRBJ2-5; D uncertain. Trimming removed 6 bases at V and 4 bases at J, with 18 bases between. Per germline, CDR1 MNHEY and CDR2 SVGAGI. The CDR3 runs to 15 residues. The DNA for the CDR3 is TGTGCCAGCAGCTGGAGAAGCGCCCCCCCAGAGACCCAGTACTTC. This gives the protein CASSWRSAPPETQYF.

J is TRBJ2-5 and V is TRBV30, with D perhaps matching TRBD1 (5 bases). V was cut by 2 bases and J by 5 bases, with 12 bases left in between. Germline loops: CDR1 GTSNPN, CDR2 SVGIG (reference sequence). There are 13 residues in the CDR3. This CDR3 is CAWSLQGGETQYF. CDR3 coding DNA: TGTGCCTGGAGTCTCCAGGGTGGGGAGACCCAGTACTTC.

The V gene is TRBV29-1, the J gene TRBJ2-1; 11 bases match TRBD2. CDR3 length equals 13 residues. Trimming removed 5 bases from V and 10 bases from J; junction bases left unmatched: 7. Germline CDR1 and CDR2: SQVTM and ANQGSEA. The CDR3 DNA is TGCAGCGTTCTAGCGGGAGGTTCTGTCGAGCAGTTCTTC. This codes for CSVLAGGSVEQFF.

The genes are TRBV7-9 and TRBJ1-2, with TRBD1 matching over 7 bases. The germline V gene has CDR1 SEHNR and CDR2 FQNEAQ (reference sequence). V lost 6 bases and J lost 6; bases outside the gene matches: 7. The CDR3 totals 13 residues. CDR3 sequence: CASSSGQIHGYTF. The CDR3 nucleotides read TGTGCCAGCAGTTCGGGACAGATTCATGGCTACACCTTC.

The chain links TRBV18 to TRBJ2-5, with TRBD1 identical over 8 bases. The ends lost 2 bases at V and 1 base at J; junction bases unmatched: 9. CDR1 and CDR2 from the germline V gene are KGHSH and LQKENI. The CDR3 has 17 amino acids. The CDR3 region has the DNA TGTGCCAGCTCACCATTGCCAGGGGGCGCGATCCAAGAGACCCAGTACTTC. Translated, it gives CASSPLPGGAIQETQYF. Full variable domain (remainder filled in from reference TRBV18 and TRBJ2-5): NAGVMQNPRHLVRRRGQEARLRCSPMKGHSHVYWYRQLPEEGLKFMVYLQKENIIDESGMPKERFSAEFPKEGPSILRIQQVVRGDSAAYFCASSPLPGGAIQETQYFGPGTRLLVL.

This chain connects TRBV9 to TRBJ2-2; 9 nucleotides line up with TRBD1. Germline loops: CDR1 SGDLS, CDR2 YYNGEE. V dropped 2 bases and J dropped 2; count of bases not matched to a gene: 7. The CDR3 length is 17 residues. The DNA of the CDR3 is TGTGCCAGCAGCGTGTCCCCGGGACAGGGAAACACCGGGGAGCTGTTTTTT. Translated: CASSVSPGQGNTGELFF.